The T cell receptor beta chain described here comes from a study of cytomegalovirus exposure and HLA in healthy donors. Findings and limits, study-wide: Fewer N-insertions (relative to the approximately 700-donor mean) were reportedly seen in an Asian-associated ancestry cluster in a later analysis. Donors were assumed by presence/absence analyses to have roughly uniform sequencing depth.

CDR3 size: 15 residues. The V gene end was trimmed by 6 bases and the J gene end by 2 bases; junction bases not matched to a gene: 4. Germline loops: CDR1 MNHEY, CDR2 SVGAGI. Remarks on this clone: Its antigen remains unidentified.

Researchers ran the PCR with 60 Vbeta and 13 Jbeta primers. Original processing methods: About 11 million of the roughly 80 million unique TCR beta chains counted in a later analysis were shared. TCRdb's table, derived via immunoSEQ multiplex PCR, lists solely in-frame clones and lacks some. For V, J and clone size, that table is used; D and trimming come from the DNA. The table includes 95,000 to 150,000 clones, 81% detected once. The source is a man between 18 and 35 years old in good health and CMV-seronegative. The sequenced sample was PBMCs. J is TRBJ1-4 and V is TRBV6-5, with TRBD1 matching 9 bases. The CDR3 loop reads CASRGGQGTNEKLFF. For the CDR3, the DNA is TGTGCCAGCAGGGGGGGACAGGGCACTAATGAAAAACTGTTTTTT.